The rows below give T cell receptor beta chains drawn from one sample of a study of radiotherapy plus CTLA-4 blockade in lung cancer. Profiled with immunoSEQ multiplex PCR; TCRdb holds only in-frame clones, not every one. The data contain about 85,000 clones, about 90% of them singletons. Material: peripheral blood, obtained from a patient treated with radiotherapy plus ipilimumab. The receptors derive from a human donor with non-small cell lung cancer who had a partial response to radiotherapy plus ipilimumab. CDR3s include the opening cysteine and the closing phenylalanine or tryptophan. The D gene is left open where the match is weak. The listing skips clone size in some rows; elsewhere it reads once, few, many or a size class.

>TRBJ2-2|-|TRBV2|-
TGTGCCAGCCTTCGCCGGCGGGCGGGGACCGGGGAACTGTTTTTT
CASLRRRAGTGELFF
>TRBJ1-6|TRBD1|TRBV6-1|once
TGTGCCAGCAGTGAAAGGGCAGGGGGGAGCTCCTATAATTCACCCCTCCACTTT
CASSERAGGSSYNSPLHF
>TRBJ2-4|TRBD2|TRBV28|-
TGTGCCAGCAGTACGGGGGGAACGCAAAACATTCAGTACTTC
CASSTGGTQNIQYF
>TRBJ2-3|-|TRBV10-2|-
TGCGCCAGCAGTGAGATGGTCGGGGCAGATACGCAGTATTTT
CASSEMVGADTQYF
>TRBJ2-1|-|TRBV28|-
TGTGCCAGCAGCCACTCCTACAATGAGCAGTTCTTC
CASSHSYNEQFF
>TRBJ2-3|-|TRBV6-4|-
TGTGCCAGCAGTGAGTCGGCGGGTCCGCGGGATACGCAGTATTTT
CASSESAGPRDTQYF
>TRBJ1-1|-|TRBV6-1|-
TGTGCCAGCAGTGGGCCGGGACATCAAAACACTGAAGCTTTCTTT
CASSGPGHQNTEAFF
>TRBJ1-2|TRBD1|TRBV4-2|-
TGTGCCAGCAGCCAAGTGGGACAGGGTCATGGCTACACCTTC
CASSQVGQGHGYTF
>TRBJ2-2|-|TRBV7-8|few
TGTGCCAGCAGCTTACGGTTCCCCGGGGAGCTGTTTTTT
CASSLRFPGELFF
>TRBJ2-2|-|TRBV7-8|-
TGTGCCAGCCGCTCTGTGATACTTAACACCGGGGAGCTGTTTTTT
CASRSVILNTGELFF
>TRBJ1-5|TRBD1|TRBV9|-
TGTGCCAGCAGCGCGGGACAGGGCGATCAGCCCCAGCATTTT
CASSAGQGDQPQHF
>TRBJ1-2|-|TRBV6-1|-
TGTGCCAGCTCAGTGATGGTGGATGGCTACACCTTC
CASSVMVDGYTF
>TRBJ1-5|TRBD1|TRBV30|-
TGTGCCTGGGGACAGGGGATAAAGGGCAATCAGCCCCAGCATTTT
CAWGQGIKGNQPQHF
>TRBJ2-3|-|TRBV7-9|-
TGTGCCAGCAGCTCCGAACAGACCTACACAGATACGCAGTATTTT
CASSSEQTYTDTQYF
>TRBJ2-1|-|TRBV5-1|-
TGCGCCAGCAGCTTGGGTCAGGGATCCTACAATGAGCAGTTCTTC
CASSLGQGSYNEQFF
>TRBJ2-1|TRBD2|TRBV11-2|-
TGTGCCAGCAGCTTAGAACTAGCGCTCAATGAGCAGTTCTTC
CASSLELALNEQFF
>TRBJ2-5|-|TRBV27|-
TGTGCCAGCAGTTTCCGGACAGCACAAGAGACCCAGTACTTC
CASSFRTAQETQYF
>TRBJ2-2|TRBD2|TRBV14|-
TGTGCCAGCAGCCAAGAGGTGTGGGCGGGAGCGCCCGGGGAGCTGTTTTTT
CASSQEVWAGAPGELFF
>TRBJ2-7|TRBD2|TRBV27|-
TGTGCCAGCAGTTCATCGGCGGGGGACTACGGGCAGTACTTC
CASSSSAGDYGQYF
>TRBJ2-5|-|TRBV19|few
TGTGCCAGTAGTGGGGGGGGGCCCTACCAAGAGACCCAGTACTTC
CASSGGGPYQETQYF
>TRBJ1-2|-|TRBV28|-
TGTGCCAGCAGTTTAGCGGGGGTTGGCTACACCTTC
CASSLAGVGYTF
>TRBJ2-1|-|TRBV19|-
TGTGCCAGTAGTAGTCAGGTTAGAGGGAATGAGCAGTTCTTC
CASSSQVRGNEQFF
>TRBJ1-5|-|TRBV18|-
TGTGCCAGCTCACCGCTGCAACAGAATCAGCCCCAGCATTTT
CASSPLQQNQPQHF
>TRBJ2-3|TRBD2|TRBV11-2|-
TGTGCCAGCAGCCCTCGTATAGCGGGAGCAGATACGCAGTATTTT
CASSPRIAGADTQYF
>TRBJ1-1|-|TRBV18|few
TGTGCCAGCTCACCACTGGACAGCGGCACTGAAGCTTTCTTT
CASSPLDSGTEAFF
>TRBJ2-1|TRBD1|TRBV9|once
TGTGCCAGCGGAAGGACAGGGGGCCACAATGAGCAGTTCTTC
CASGRTGGHNEQFF
>TRBJ2-7|TRBD2|TRBV27|-
TGTGCCAGCAGTTCCCTAGCGGGAGTCTACGAGCAGTACTTC
CASSSLAGVYEQYF
>TRBJ1-2|TRBD1|TRBV9|-
TGTGCCAGCAGCGAGGGACAGGGGGGATACTATGGCTACACCTTC
CASSEGQGGYYGYTF
>TRBJ2-3|TRBD2|TRBV5-1|-
TGCGCCAGCAGCCGGACTAGCGGGAGGGCAGATACGCAGTATTTT
CASSRTSGRADTQYF
>TRBJ2-3|TRBD2|TRBV5-1|-
TGCGCCAGCATGGCGGGAGGGACTAACACAGATACGCAGTATTTT
CASMAGGTNTDTQYF
>TRBJ2-5|TRBD1|TRBV19|-
TGTGCCAGTAGTATAGGTCGCTCAAGGGACAGGCAGACCCAGTACTTC
CASSIGRSRDRQTQYF
>TRBJ2-5|TRBD2|TRBV5-4|-
TGTGCCAGCAGCCCAGGGACTAGCGGGAGTGAAGAGACCCAGTACTTC
CASSPGTSGSEETQYF
>TRBJ1-2|TRBD1|TRBV29-1|-
TGCAGCGGGGGACAGTCGGATGGCTACACCTTC
CSGGQSDGYTF
>TRBJ2-3|-|TRBV5-1|-
TGCGCCAGCAGCTTGGGGGACATAAGCACAGATACGCAGTATTTT
CASSLGDISTDTQYF
>TRBJ2-2|TRBD2|TRBV27|-
TGTGCCAGCAGTTTATTACTAGCGTCGAACACCGGGGAGCTGTTTTTT
CASSLLLASNTGELFF
>TRBJ2-7|TRBD2|TRBV7-2|-
TGTGCCAGCAGCTTTGGGCGGGAGAGTGAGCAGTACTTC
CASSFGRESEQYF
>TRBJ1-2|-|TRBV7-2|-
TGTGCCAGCAGCTCCTCCGTCTATGGCTACACCTTC
CASSSSVYGYTF
>TRBJ1-2|-|TRBV7-8|-
TGTGCCAGCAGCTTAACCTACGACGGGTACTATGGCTACACCTTC
CASSLTYDGYYGYTF
>TRBJ2-7|-|TRBV5-5|-
TGTGCCAGCAGCTCCAGGCCATCTCCAGACGAGCAGTACTTC
CASSSRPSPDEQYF
>TRBJ1-1|-|TRBV15|-
TGTGCCACCAGCAGAGATAAATCAGGGGTTTGGGCTGAAGCTTTCTTT
CATSRDKSGVWAEAFF
>TRBJ1-1|-|TRBV5-6|-
TGTGCCAGCAGCAACAGAAAATTGAACACTGAAGCTTTCTTT
CASSNRKLNTEAFF
>TRBJ2-1|-|TRBV6-5|-
TGTGCCAGCAGTTACTCCCTGAGCTCCTACAATGAGCAGTTCTTC
CASSYSLSSYNEQFF
>TRBJ2-5|-|TRBV27|few
TGTGCCAGCAGTTTATACCCCATATTGAGCCAGAGGGTCCCGCCCAGGGAGACCCAGTACTTC
CASSLYPILSQRVPPRETQYF
>TRBJ1-6|-|TRBV30|-
TGTGCCTGGACGAGGGTTGGATCACCCCTCCACTTT
CAWTRVGSPLHF
>TRBJ2-7|TRBD1|TRBV28|-
TGTGCCAGCAGTTCCCCGGGACAGGGGACCTACGAGCAGTACTTC
CASSSPGQGTYEQYF
>TRBJ1-2|-|TRBV18|-
TGTGCCAGCTCGCCCGGAGTAAGTGGCTACACCTTC
CASSPGVSGYTF
>TRBJ1-1|-|TRBV6-1|-
TGTGCCAGCAGGGAGGACCGAGGCACTGAAGCTTTCTTT
CASREDRGTEAFF
>TRBJ2-1|-|TRBV19|-
TGTGCCAGTAGTATGACAGAAACCTACAATGAGCAGTTCTTC
CASSMTETYNEQFF